A single TCR beta chain is shown here with its context. From germline, CDR1 is MGHRA and CDR2 YSYEKL. Trimming shortened V by 2 bases and J by 2 bases, and 6 bases separated the two germline ends. This CDR3 has 13 residues. Time point indicated: pre-treatment baseline. Disease control meant complete response, partial response or stable disease at 12 weeks. Prior systemic cancer therapy, immunosuppressant use and other active malignancies excluded patients. DNA loading was fixed at about 0.35 ug for all bulk PBMC samples. The protocol was immunoSEQ multiplex PCR, while the TCRdb copy is restricted to in-frame clones and leaves out a portion. The sample has about 22,000 clones, under 90% seen once; the top ten hold roughly 1.2%. This entry is derived from a study of blood T cell dynamics during melanoma immunotherapy. For the study at large: Standard first-line treatment here was pembrolizumab or nivolumab plus ipilimumab in metastatic melanoma.

The input for sequencing was blood, taken from a patient treated with checkpoint blockade. The V call is TRBV4-1, the J call TRBJ2-5; D possibly corresponds to TRBD2 (6 bases). This TCR came from a human donor with melanoma. CDR3 sequence: CASSQRGQETQYF. DNA of the CDR3: TGCGCCAGCAGCCAACGGGGGCAAGAGACCCAGTACTTC.